This entry lists 8 T cell receptor beta chains sequenced from one sample in a study of cytomegalovirus exposure and HLA in healthy donors. 13 Jbeta primers and 60 Vbeta primers were used for the PCR. Clones were sequenced by immunoSEQ multiplex PCR, and TCRdb holds only the in-frame ones, with some missing. Of 210,000 or so clones listed, over 75% are singletons. Material: PBMCs. These receptor sequences come from a human donor in good health.

This chain connects TRBV6-6 to TRBJ1-4; D call uncertain. The CDR3 extends over 16 amino acids. Germline V gene sequence: CDR1 MNHNY, CDR2 SVGAGI (reference sequence). V was shortened by 0 bases and J by 5 bases, with 13 bases between the two germline ends. In DNA form, the CDR3 reads TGTGCCAGCAGTTACTCGACTGCCAGCATGAATGAAAAACTGTTTTTT. Translated, it gives CASSYSTASMNEKLFF.

The J gene is TRBJ2-1, the V gene TRBV7-3; D perhaps matches TRBD1 (5 bases). V shed 5 bases and J shed 6 bases, with 14 bases lying between them. Germline V lookup: CDR1 SGHTA, CDR2 FQGTGA. CDR3 length equals 14 residues. CDR3 bases: TGTGCCAGCAGCCCCCAGGGCAGGTCCAATGAGCAGTTCTTC. Its translation is CASSPQGRSNEQFF.

The genes are TRBV9 and TRBJ1-3; possibly TRBD1 for D (5 bases). The CDR3 extends over 14 amino acids. In germline, CDR1 is SGDLS, CDR2 YYNGEE. V lost 2 bases and J 0 bases, leaving 6 bases between the germline ends. The CDR3 region is CASSVDSSGNTIYF. CDR3 sequence (DNA): TGTGCCAGCAGCGTCGACAGCTCTGGAAACACCATATATTTT.

V usage is TRBV19 and J usage is TRBJ2-5; 9 bases align to TRBD1. The CDR3 has 14 residues. After removal of 10 bases from V and 4 bases from J, the junction contained 10 bases not matched to a gene. Germline CDR1 LNHDA, CDR2 SQIVND (reference sequence). This CDR3 is CATLKSGQGETQYF. CDR3 bases: TGTGCCACCCTGAAATCGGGACAGGGAGAGACCCAGTACTTC.

The J gene is TRBJ2-6, the V gene TRBV7-2; tentative D call: TRBD2 (5 bases). Germline CDR1 and CDR2: SGHTA and FQGNSA. This CDR3 has 16 residues. Trimming took 5 bases from V and 0 from J, leaving 11 bases between them. In DNA form, the CDR3 reads TGTGCCAGCAGCGATGGACTGCGCTCTGGGGCCAACGTCCTGACTTTC. This encodes CASSDGLRSGANVLTF.

The rearrangement uses TRBV7-2 and TRBJ2-7; no clear D gene. The CDR3 is 12 amino acids. Germline V CDR1 and CDR2: SGHTA, FQGNSA. Trimming took 5 bases from V and 2 from J, leaving 7 bases between them. The CDR3 bases are TGTGCCAGCAGCCCCCTACCCTACGAGCAGTACTTC. Translated: CASSPLPYEQYF.

The rearrangement uses TRBV5-4 and TRBJ2-1; D is uncertain. Germline assignment: CDR1 SGHNT and CDR2 YYREEE (reference sequence). Between the trimmed V and J ends, which lost 5 bases and 5 bases, there was a span of 11 bases. The CDR3 is made up of 13 amino acids. DNA of the CDR3: TGTGCCAGCAGTACTACCTCGGACAATGAGCAGTTCTTC. Translating it yields CASSTTSDNEQFF.

The V and J genes are TRBV5-1 and TRBJ2-7; D remains ambiguous. The CDR3 consists of 15 residues. Trimming removed 1 base from V and 1 base from J, with 12 bases in between. CDR1 is SGHRS, CDR2 YFSETQ, per germline. As DNA, the CDR3 is TGCGCCAGCAGCTTGAACGGTGGCGGTTCCTACGAGCAGTACTTC. This gives the protein CASSLNGGGSYEQYF.